The entry below describes one T cell receptor beta chain. Its target is not known. Trimming took 4 bases from V and 0 from J; bases not matched to a gene: 4. Germline-derived CDR1 and CDR2 are ENHRY and SYGVKD. This CDR3 comprises 15 residues. The entry originates in a study of Ad26.COV2.S vaccination and SARS-CoV-2 variants. Across the study: Donor joined the COV1001 Ad26.COV2.S trial arm. Ad26.COV2.S shots went into the muscle once or twice, 56 days apart.

Broader study findings: Researchers reported similar non-spike TCR breadth in vaccine and placebo recipients.

TCRdb's copy holds only in-frame clones and misses some; the assay was immunoSEQ multiplex PCR. The top ten clones hold 4.3% of a sample with a few hundred thousand clones, 80% to 95% of them seen once. Regarding treatment: 19 received Ad26.COV2.S at low or high dose, single or two shots; roughly five received placebo; per-sample allocation not given. Day 63 after the first vaccine or placebo injection was the time point for sampling. It was Wuhan-strain SARS-CoV-2 spike that the Ad26 vaccine vector expressed. This sequence joins TRBV10-3 and TRBJ2-3, with 7 bases that match TRBD1. The sequencing here drew on peripheral blood, taken in a trial of Ad26.COV2.S vaccine versus placebo. The sequence derives from a person between 18 and 65 years old who received the Ad26.COV2.S COVID-19 vaccine or a placebo. CDR3 sequence reads: CAISGGQSSTDTQYF. Here the CDR3 DNA reads TGTGCCATCAGTGGGGGACAGTCTAGCACAGATACGCAGTATTTT.